This is a list of T cell receptor beta chains from one sample in a study of molecular identifiers for immune sequencing clone quantification. TCRdb called the PCR reads again in MiXCR, with one record for every CDR3 protein. The data contain tens of thousands of distinct CDR3 sequences, roughly 19% of them singletons. The sequenced sample was naive CD8+ T cells from blood, with Jurkat cell RNA spiked in. These receptors all stem from a human donor in good health. Some libraries in this study had Jurkat cell RNA spiked in. The CDR3 runs from the conserved cysteine through the conserved F or W. D genes are given only for firm matches. Clone size appears in some rows only: once, few, many, or a class for an expanded clone.

abundance | j_gene | d_gene | v_gene | CDR3aa | CDR3nt
few | TRBJ2-1 | TRBD2 | TRBV9 | CASSVGSSGGDNEQFF | TGTGCCAGCAGCGTAGGGTCTAGCGGGGGGGACAATGAGCAGTTCTTC
medium-sized | TRBJ1-5 | NA | TRBV12-3/TRBV12-4 | CASSLGNQPQHF | TGTGCCAGCAGTTTGGGGAATCAGCCCCAGCATTTT
many | TRBJ1-1 | NA | TRBV20-1 | CSARSQTGNTEAFF | TGCAGTGCTAGAAGTCAGACGGGGAACACTGAAGCTTTCTTT
many | TRBJ2-6 | TRBD1 | TRBV2 | CASRSGTDESGANVLTF | TGTGCCAGCAGATCCGGGACAGACGAGTCTGGGGCCAACGTCCTGACTTTC
many | TRBJ2-1 | TRBD2 | TRBV7-3 | CASSLTGLVSYNEQFF | TGTGCCAGCAGCTTAACAGGACTAGTATCCTACAATGAGCAGTTCTTC
many | TRBJ2-3 | NA | TRBV6-5 | CASSYSGATDTQYF | TGTGCCAGCAGTTACTCGGGGGCCACAGATACGCAGTATTTT
many | TRBJ2-3 | NA | TRBV4-1 | CASSQDFTGPLDTQYF | TGCGCCAGCAGCCAAGATTTCACCGGGCCTTTGGATACGCAGTATTTT
many | TRBJ1-5 | NA | TRBV20-1 | CSARDLPGNQPQHF | TGCAGTGCTAGAGATCTACCGGGCAATCAGCCCCAGCATTTT
NA | TRBJ1-3 | NA | TRBV5-1 | CASSLPRDRFQEGNTIYF | TGCGCCAGCAGCTTACCTAGAGACCGATTTCAGGAGGGAAACACCATATATTTT
many | TRBJ2-1 | NA | TRBV11-2 | CATTGLPFESYNEQFF | TGTGCCACCACGGGACTCCCTTTTGAATCCTACAATGAGCAGTTCTTC
many | TRBJ2-3 | NA | TRBV27 | CASSLVAGPYTDTQYF | TGTGCCAGCAGTTTAGTCGCGGGTCCTTACACAGATACGCAGTATTTT
many | TRBJ2-5 | TRBD1 | TRBV5-1 | CASSLEQGASQETQYF | TGCGCCAGCAGCTTGGAACAGGGGGCTTCCCAAGAGACCCAGTACTTC
many | TRBJ1-5 | NA | TRBV7-6 | CASSHGGNQPQHF | TGTGCCAGCAGCCATGGGGGGAACCAACCCCAGCATTTT
many | TRBJ1-1 | NA | TRBV27 | CASSPRGTEAFF | TGTGCCAGCAGTCCCCGGGGAACTGAAGCTTTCTTT
many | TRBJ1-6 | NA | TRBV4-3 | CASSQDREGYNSPLHF | TGCGCCAGCAGCCAAGATCGGGAAGGGTATAATTCACCCCTCCACTTT
many | TRBJ2-7 | TRBD2 | TRBV20-1 | CSARGPTGTSGSPYEQYF | TGCAGTGCTAGGGGCCCGACCGGGACTAGCGGGAGCCCCTACGAGCAGTACTTC
NA | TRBJ2-7 | NA | TRBV6-6 | CASSYLWELGHDSGEQYF | TGTGCCAGCAGTTACTTATGGGAATTGGGACACGATTCGGGGGAGCAGTACTTC
many | TRBJ2-2 | TRBD1 | TRBV12-3/TRBV12-4 | CASTEGLPGQGEFGELFF | TGTGCCAGCACCGAAGGCCTACCGGGACAGGGGGAGTTCGGGGAGCTGTTTTTT
many | TRBJ2-7 | TRBD2 | TRBV7-9 | CASSPSGNTYEQYF | TGTGCCAGCAGCCCTAGCGGGAATACCTACGAGCAGTACTTC
NA | TRBJ2-3 | NA | TRBV7-9 | CASSPRWGVRDTQYF | TGTGCCAGCAGCCCAAGATGGGGGGTGAGAGATACGCAGTATTTT
many | TRBJ2-5 | NA | TRBV6-2/TRBV6-3 | CASSPPTGTQETQYF | TGTGCCAGCAGTCCCCCGACAGGCACCCAAGAGACCCAGTACTTC
many | TRBJ1-1 | TRBD1 | TRBV11-2 | CASSSRDRDTEAFF | TGTGCCAGCAGCTCGAGGGACAGGGACACTGAAGCTTTCTTT
NA | TRBJ2-1 | NA | TRBV20-1 | CSAYPQGQVDEQFF | TGCAGTGCTTACCCACAGGGTCAGGTGGATGAGCAGTTCTTC
many | TRBJ2-7 | NA | TRBV20-1 | CSARPGTASYEQYF | TGCAGTGCTAGACCCGGGACGGCGAGCTACGAGCAGTACTTC
many | TRBJ2-7 | NA | TRBV27 | CASSLSGAPYEQYF | TGTGCCAGCAGTTTATCCGGGGCCCCCTACGAGCAGTACTTC
many | TRBJ1-5 | NA | TRBV3-1 | CASRGRSGAQHF | TGTGCCAGCAGGGGGCGTTCGGGGGCCCAGCATTTT
many | TRBJ2-7 | NA | TRBV5-1 | CASSLVAEDEQYF | TGCGCCAGCAGCTTGGTTGCGGAGGACGAGCAGTACTTC
many | TRBJ2-3 | NA | TRBV5-4 | CASSLGEGADTQYF | TGTGCCAGCAGCTTGGGGGAGGGGGCAGATACGCAGTATTTT
many | TRBJ2-5 | NA | TRBV12-3/TRBV12-4 | CASSGWGEETQYF | TGTGCCAGCAGTGGGTGGGGCGAAGAGACCCAGTACTTC
few | TRBJ2-5 | TRBD2 | TRBV9 | CASTSGTSGEETQYF | TGTGCCAGCACCTCTGGGACTAGCGGTGAAGAGACCCAGTACTTC
many | TRBJ2-1 | NA | TRBV7-2 | CASSLDGPIFNEQFF | TGTGCCAGCAGCTTGGACGGTCCGATCTTCAATGAGCAGTTCTTC
NA | TRBJ1-6 | TRBD1 | TRBV6-6 | CASSPTGSRYNSHLHF | TGTGCCAGCAGTCCGACAGGGAGTAGGTATAATTCGCACCTCCACTTT
many | TRBJ1-1 | TRBD1 | TRBV13 | CASSPRGQGHTEAFF | TGTGCCAGCAGCCCACGGGGACAGGGTCACACTGAAGCTTTCTTT
many | TRBJ2-3 | NA | TRBV7-9 | CASSLGPDTSTDTQYF | TGTGCCAGCAGCTTAGGGCCAGATACTAGCACAGATACGCAGTATTTT
many | TRBJ1-2 | TRBD1 | TRBV7-6 | CASSAELGTGLDGYTF | TGTGCCAGCAGCGCTGAACTCGGGACAGGGCTTGATGGCTACACCTTC
many | TRBJ1-4 | NA | TRBV7-9 | CASSSNQQATNEKLFF | TGTGCCAGCAGCTCAAACCAGCAAGCAACTAATGAAAAACTGTTTTTT
many | TRBJ2-7 | TRBD2 | TRBV30 | CAWSTAGVGYEQYF | TGTGCCTGGAGTACGGCGGGAGTTGGTTACGAGCAGTACTTC
NA | TRBJ1-2 | TRBD1 | TRBV19 | CASSRQGFAYTF | TGTGCCAGTAGCAGACAGGGGTTTGCCTACACCTTC
NA | TRBJ2-7 | NA | TRBV7-9 | CASSPGELDLYF | TGTGCCAGCAGCCCGGGCGAGCTTGATCTGTACTTC
many | TRBJ2-1 | NA | TRBV24-1 | CATSDSTWGEQFF | TGTGCCACCAGTGATTCCACCTGGGGTGAGCAGTTCTTC
NA | TRBJ2-7 | TRBD1 | TRBV29-1 | CSVEEGTGSEQYF | TGCAGCGTTGAAGAAGGGACAGGGAGCGAGCAGTACTTC
NA | TRBJ2-7 | NA | TRBV7-6 | CASNLSQGIDSYEQYF | TGTGCCAGCAACTTATCACAGGGAATCGACTCCTACGAGCAGTACTTC
many | TRBJ1-5 | NA | TRBV2 | CASSDAIRKSNQPQHF | TGTGCCAGCAGTGATGCGATCCGGAAAAGCAATCAGCCCCAGCATTTT